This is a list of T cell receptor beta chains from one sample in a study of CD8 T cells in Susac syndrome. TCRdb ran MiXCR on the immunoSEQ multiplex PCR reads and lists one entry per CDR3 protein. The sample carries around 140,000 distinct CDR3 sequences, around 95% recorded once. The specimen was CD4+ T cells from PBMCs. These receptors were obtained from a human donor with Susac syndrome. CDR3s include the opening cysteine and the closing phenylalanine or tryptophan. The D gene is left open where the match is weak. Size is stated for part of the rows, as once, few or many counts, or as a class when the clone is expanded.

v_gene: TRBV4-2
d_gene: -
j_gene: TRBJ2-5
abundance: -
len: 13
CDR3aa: CAAARTEQETQYF
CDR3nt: TGTGCCGCAGCACGGACGGAACAAGAGACCCAGTACTTC

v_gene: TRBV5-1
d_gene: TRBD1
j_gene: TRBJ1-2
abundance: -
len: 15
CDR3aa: CASSLGDRGYYGYTF
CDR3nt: TGCGCCAGCAGCTTAGGGGACAGGGGATACTATGGCTACACCTTC

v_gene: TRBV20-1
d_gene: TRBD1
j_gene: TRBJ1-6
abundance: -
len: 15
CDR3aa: CSARAPGQGVGPLHF
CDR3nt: TGCAGTGCTAGAGCTCCGGGACAGGGGGTCGGGCCCCTCCACTTT

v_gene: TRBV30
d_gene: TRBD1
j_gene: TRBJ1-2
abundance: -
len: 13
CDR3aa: CAWAEGTVYGYTF
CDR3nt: TGTGCCTGGGCGGAAGGGACAGTTTATGGCTACACCTTC

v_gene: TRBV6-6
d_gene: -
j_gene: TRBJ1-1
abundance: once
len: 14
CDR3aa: CASTYHGGKTEAFF
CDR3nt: TGTGCCAGCACCTACCATGGAGGAAAGACTGAAGCTTTCTTT

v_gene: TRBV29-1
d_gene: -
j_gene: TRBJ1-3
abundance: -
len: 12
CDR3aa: CSVEGSGNTIYF
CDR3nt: TGCAGCGTTGAGGGCTCTGGAAACACCATATATTTT

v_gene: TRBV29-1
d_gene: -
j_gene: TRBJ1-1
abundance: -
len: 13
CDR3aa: CSVEGQGKTEAFF
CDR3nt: TGCAGCGTTGAAGGGCAGGGGAAGACTGAAGCTTTCTTT

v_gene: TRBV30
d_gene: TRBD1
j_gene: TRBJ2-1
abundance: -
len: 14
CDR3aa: CAWRRRGPYNEQFF
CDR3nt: TGTGCCTGGAGGCGCAGGGGGCCCTACAATGAGCAGTTCTTC

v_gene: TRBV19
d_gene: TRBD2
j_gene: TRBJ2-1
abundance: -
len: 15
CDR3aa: CASSMGGRVNNEQFF
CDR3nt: TGTGCCAGTAGTATGGGCGGGAGGGTGAACAATGAGCAGTTCTTC

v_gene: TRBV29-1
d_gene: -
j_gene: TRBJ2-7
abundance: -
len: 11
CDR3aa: CSVAQGDEQYF
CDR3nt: TGCAGCGTAGCGCAGGGAGACGAGCAGTACTTC

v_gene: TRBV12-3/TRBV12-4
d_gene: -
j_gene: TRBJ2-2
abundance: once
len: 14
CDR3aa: CASSLWDATGELFF
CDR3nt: TGTGCCAGCAGTTTATGGGACGCGACCGGGGAGCTGTTTTTT

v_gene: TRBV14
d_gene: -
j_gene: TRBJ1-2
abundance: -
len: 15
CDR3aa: CASSRLLAGGYGYTF
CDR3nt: TGTGCCAGCAGCCGCCTTTTGGCGGGGGGTTATGGCTACACCTTC

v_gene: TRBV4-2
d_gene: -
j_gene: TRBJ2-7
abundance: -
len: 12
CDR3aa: CASSHPMNEQYF
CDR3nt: TGTGCCAGCAGCCACCCCATGAACGAGCAGTACTTC

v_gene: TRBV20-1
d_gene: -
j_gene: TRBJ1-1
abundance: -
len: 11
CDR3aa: CSARLNTEAFF
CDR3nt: TGCAGTGCTAGACTGAACACTGAAGCTTTCTTT

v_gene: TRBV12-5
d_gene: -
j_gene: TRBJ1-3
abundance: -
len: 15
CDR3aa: CASGLWVISGNTIYF
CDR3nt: TGTGCTAGTGGTTTATGGGTGATCTCTGGAAACACCATATATTTT

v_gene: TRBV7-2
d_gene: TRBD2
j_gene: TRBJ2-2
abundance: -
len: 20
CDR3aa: CASSLAPATSGLPNTGELFF
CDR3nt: TGTGCCAGCAGCTTAGCTCCTGCGACTAGCGGCCTTCCGAACACCGGGGAGCTGTTTTTT

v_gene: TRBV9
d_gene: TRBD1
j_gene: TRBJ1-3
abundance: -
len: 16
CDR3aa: CASSPQGQGAGNTIYF
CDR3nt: TGTGCCAGCAGCCCCCAAGGACAGGGGGCAGGAAACACCATATATTTT

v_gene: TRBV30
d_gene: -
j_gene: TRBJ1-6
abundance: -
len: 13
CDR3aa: CAWGWEVNSPLHF
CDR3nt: TGTGCCTGGGGTTGGGAGGTGAACTCACCCCTCCACTTT

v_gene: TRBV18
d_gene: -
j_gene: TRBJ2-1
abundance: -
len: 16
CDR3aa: CASSPPSARAYNEQFF
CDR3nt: TGTGCCAGCTCACCACCATCCGCTCGGGCCTACAATGAGCAGTTCTTC

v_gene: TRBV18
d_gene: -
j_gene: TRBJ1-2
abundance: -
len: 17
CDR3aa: CASSPFRDDTSAGGYTF
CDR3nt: TGTGCCAGCTCTCCATTCCGGGACGATACCTCTGCGGGGGGCTACACCTTC

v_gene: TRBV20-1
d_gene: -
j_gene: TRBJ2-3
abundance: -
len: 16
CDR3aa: CSAVERQLRGTDTQYF
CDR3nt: TGCAGTGCTGTGGAACGACAGTTGAGGGGCACAGATACGCAGTATTTT

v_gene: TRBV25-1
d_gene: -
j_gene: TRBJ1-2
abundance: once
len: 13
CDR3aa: CASRDLDSLGYTF
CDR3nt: TGTGCCAGCAGAGACTTGGACAGTCTCGGCTACACCTTC

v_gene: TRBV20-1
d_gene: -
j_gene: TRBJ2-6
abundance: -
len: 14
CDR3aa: CSAPFTSGANVLTF
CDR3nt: TGCAGTGCACCGTTCACCTCTGGGGCCAACGTCCTGACTTTC

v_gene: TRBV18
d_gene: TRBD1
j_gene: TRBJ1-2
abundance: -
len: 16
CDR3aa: CASSPATGKANYGYTF
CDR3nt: TGTGCCAGCTCACCTGCGACAGGGAAAGCTAACTATGGCTACACCTTC

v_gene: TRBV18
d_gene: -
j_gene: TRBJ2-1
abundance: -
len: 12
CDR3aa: CASSRSGKEQFF
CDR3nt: TGTGCCAGCTCACGTTCTGGTAAGGAGCAGTTCTTC

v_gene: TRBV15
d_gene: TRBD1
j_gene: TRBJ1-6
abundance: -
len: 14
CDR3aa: CATSGDRGNSPLHF
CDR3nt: TGTGCCACCAGCGGGGACAGGGGAAATTCACCCCTCCACTTT

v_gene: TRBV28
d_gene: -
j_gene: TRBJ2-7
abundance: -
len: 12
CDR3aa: CASRLSGREQYF
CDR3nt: TGTGCCAGCAGACTTTCCGGACGCGAGCAGTACTTC

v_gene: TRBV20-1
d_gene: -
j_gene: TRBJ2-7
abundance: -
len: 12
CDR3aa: CSAGGRGYEQYF
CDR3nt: TGCAGTGCGGGTGGTAGGGGCTACGAGCAGTACTTC

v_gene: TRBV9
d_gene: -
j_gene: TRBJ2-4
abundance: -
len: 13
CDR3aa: CASSPNSWSIQYF
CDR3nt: TGTGCCAGCAGCCCAAATTCGTGGAGCATTCAGTACTTC

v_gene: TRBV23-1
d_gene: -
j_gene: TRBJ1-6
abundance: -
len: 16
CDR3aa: CASSQSTGLRESPLHF
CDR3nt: TGCGCCAGCAGTCAATCGACGGGCCTCCGAGAATCACCCCTCCACTTT

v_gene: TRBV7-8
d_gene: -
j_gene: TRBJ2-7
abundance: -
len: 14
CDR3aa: CASSLANFVYEQYF
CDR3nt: TGTGCCAGCAGCTTAGCGAATTTCGTCTACGAGCAGTACTTC

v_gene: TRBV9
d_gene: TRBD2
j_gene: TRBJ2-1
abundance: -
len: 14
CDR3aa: CASSPVTGGLLQFF
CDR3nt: TGTGCCAGCAGCCCCGTAACGGGAGGGCTCTTACAGTTCTTC

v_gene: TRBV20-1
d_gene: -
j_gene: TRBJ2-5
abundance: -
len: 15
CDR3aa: CSASPINTNQETQYF
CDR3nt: TGCAGTGCTAGCCCAATTAACACCAACCAAGAGACCCAGTACTTC

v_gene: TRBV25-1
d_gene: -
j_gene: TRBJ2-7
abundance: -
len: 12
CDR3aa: CASSDLSYEQYF
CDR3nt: TGTGCCAGCAGTGATCTCAGCTACGAGCAGTACTTC

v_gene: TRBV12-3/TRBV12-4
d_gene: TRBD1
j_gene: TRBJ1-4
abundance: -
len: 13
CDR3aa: CASNTGGGEKLFF
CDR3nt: TGTGCCAGCAATACAGGGGGCGGGGAAAAACTGTTTTTT

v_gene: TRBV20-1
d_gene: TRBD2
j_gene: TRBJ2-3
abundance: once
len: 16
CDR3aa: CSAPGLAGGYTDTQYF
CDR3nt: TGCAGTGCTCCCGGACTAGCGGGAGGGTACACAGATACGCAGTATTTT

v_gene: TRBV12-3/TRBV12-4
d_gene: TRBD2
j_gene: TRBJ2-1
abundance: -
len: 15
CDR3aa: CASSEGLAGVLEQFF
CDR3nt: TGTGCCAGCAGTGAGGGACTAGCGGGAGTTTTAGAGCAGTTCTTC

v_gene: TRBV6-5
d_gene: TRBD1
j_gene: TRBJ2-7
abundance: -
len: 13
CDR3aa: CASRTDRGHEQYF
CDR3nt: TGTGCCAGCAGGACGGACAGGGGCCACGAGCAGTACTTC

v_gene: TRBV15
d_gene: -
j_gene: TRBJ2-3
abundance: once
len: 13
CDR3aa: CATSRDGQTHQYF
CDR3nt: TGTGCCACCAGCAGAGATGGGCAGACCCACCAGTATTTT

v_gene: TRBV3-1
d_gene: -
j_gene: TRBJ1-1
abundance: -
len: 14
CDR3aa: CASSQALENTEAFF
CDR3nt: TGTGCCAGCAGCCAAGCTTTGGAGAACACTGAAGCTTTCTTT